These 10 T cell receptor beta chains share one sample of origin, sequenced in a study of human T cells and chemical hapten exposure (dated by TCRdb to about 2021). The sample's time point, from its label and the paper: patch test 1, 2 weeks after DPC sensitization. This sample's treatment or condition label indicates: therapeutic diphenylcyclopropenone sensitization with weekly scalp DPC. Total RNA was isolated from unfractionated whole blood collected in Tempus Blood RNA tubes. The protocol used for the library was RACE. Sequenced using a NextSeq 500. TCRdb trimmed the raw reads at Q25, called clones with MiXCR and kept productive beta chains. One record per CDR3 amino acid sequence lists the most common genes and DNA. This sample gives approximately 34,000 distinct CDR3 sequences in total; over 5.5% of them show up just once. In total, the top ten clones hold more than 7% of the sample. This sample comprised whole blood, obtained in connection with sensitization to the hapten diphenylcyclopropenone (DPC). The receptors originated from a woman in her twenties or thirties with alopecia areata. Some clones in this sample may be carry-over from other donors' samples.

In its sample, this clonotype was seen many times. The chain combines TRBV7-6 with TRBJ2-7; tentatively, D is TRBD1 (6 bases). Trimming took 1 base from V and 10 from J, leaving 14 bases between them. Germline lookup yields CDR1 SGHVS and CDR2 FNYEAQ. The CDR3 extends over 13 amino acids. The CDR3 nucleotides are TGTGCCAGCAGCTTAGAGGGGACATCCCATCAGTACTTC. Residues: CASSLEGTSHQYF.

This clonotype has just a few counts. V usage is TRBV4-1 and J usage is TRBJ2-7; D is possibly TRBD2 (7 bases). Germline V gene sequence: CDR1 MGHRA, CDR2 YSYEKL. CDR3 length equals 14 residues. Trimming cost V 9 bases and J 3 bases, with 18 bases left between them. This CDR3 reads CARGGQVASYEQYF. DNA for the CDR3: TGCGCCAGGGGGGGGCAGGTGGCGAGCTACGAGCAGTACTTC.

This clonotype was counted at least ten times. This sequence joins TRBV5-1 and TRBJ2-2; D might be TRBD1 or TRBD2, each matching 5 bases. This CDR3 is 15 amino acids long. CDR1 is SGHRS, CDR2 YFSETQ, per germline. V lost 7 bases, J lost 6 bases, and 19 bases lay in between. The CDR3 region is CASASVAGRAGELFF. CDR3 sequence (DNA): TGCGCCAGCGCCTCCGTGGCAGGGCGGGCCGGGGAGCTGTTTTTT. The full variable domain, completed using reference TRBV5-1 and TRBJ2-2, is KAGVTQTPRYLIKTRGQQVTLSCSPISGHRSVSWYQQTPGQGLQFLFEYFSETQRNKGNFPGRFSGRQFSNSRSEMNVSTLELGDSALYLCASASVAGRAGELFFGEGSRLTVL.

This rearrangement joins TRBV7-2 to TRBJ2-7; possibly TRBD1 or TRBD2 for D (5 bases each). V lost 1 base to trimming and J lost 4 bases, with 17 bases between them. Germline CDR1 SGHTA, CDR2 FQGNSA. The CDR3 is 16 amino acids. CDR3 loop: CASSLGAALWGYEQYF. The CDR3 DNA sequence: TGTGCCAGCAGCTTAGGGGCGGCACTCTGGGGGTACGAGCAGTACTTC.

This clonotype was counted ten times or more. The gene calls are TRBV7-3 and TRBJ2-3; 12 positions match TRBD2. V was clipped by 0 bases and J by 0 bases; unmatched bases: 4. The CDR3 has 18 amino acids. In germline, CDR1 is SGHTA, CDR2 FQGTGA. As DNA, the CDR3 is TGTGCCAGCAGCTTAACGGCTAGCGGGGGGGGAAGCACAGATACGCAGTATTTT. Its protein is CASSLTASGGGSTDTQYF. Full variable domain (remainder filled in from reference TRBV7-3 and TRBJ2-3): GAGVSQTPSNKVTEKGKYVELRCDPISGHTALYWYRQSLGQGPEFLIYFQGTGAADDSGLPNDRFFAVRPEGSVSTLKIQRTERGDSAVYLCASSLTASGGGSTDTQYFGPGTRLTVL.

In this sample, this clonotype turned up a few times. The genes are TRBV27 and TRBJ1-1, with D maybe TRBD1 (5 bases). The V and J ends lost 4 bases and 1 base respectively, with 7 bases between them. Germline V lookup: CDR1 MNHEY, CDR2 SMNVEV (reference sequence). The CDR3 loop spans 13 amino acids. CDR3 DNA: TGTGCCAGCAGTTACAGGAGGAACACTGAAGCTTTCTTT. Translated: CASSYRRNTEAFF.

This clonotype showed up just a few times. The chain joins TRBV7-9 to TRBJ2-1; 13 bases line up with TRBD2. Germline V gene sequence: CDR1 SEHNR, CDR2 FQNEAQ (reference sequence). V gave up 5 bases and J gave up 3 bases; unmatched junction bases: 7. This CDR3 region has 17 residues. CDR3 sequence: CASSTTSGGTFYNEQFF. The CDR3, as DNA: TGTGCCAGCAGCACGACTAGCGGGGGGACCTTCTACAATGAGCAGTTCTTC. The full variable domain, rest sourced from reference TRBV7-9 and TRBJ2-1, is DTGVSQNPRHKITKRGQNVTFRCDPISEHNRLYWYRQTLGQGPEFLTYFQNEAQLEKSRLLSDRFSAERPKGSFSTLEIQRTEQGDSAMYLCASSTTSGGTFYNEQFFGPGTRLTVL.

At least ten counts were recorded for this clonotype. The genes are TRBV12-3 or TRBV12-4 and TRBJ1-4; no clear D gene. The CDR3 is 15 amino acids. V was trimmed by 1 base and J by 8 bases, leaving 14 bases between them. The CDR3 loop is CASSLGALRGEKLFF. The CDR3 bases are TGTGCCAGCAGTTTAGGTGCCTTAAGAGGCGAAAAACTGTTTTTT.

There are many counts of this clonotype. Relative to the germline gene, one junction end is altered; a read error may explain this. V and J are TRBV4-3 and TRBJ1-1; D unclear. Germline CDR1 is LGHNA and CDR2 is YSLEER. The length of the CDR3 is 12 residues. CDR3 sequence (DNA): TGCGCCAGCAGCCAAGATTTTTCGGAGGTACTCTTT. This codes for CASSQDFSEVLF.

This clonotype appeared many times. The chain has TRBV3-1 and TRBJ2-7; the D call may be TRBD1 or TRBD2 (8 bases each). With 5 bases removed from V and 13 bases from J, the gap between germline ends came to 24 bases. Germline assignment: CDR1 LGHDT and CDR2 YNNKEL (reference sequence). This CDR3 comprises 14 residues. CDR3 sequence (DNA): TGTGCCAGCAGCTCAGGGACAGGCGGGAGGATGGTTTACTTC. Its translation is CASSSGTGGRMVYF.